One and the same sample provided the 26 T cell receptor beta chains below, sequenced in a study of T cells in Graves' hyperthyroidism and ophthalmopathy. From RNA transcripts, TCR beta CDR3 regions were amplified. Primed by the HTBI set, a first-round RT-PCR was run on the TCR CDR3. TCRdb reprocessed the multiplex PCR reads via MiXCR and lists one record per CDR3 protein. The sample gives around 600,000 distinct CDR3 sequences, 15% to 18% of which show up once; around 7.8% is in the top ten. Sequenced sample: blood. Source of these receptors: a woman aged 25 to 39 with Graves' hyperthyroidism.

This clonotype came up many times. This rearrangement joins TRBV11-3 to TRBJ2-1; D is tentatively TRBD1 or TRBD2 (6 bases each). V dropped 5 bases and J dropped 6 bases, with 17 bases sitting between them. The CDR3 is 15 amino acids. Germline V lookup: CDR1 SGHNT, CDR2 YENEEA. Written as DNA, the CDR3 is TGTGCCAGCAGCCTACCGGGACTGGGGGCCAATGAGCAGTTCTTC. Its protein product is CASSLPGLGANEQFF.

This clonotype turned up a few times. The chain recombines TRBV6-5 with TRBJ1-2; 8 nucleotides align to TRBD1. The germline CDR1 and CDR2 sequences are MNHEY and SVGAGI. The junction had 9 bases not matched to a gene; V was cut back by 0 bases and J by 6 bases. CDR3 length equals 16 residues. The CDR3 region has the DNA TGTGCCAGCAGTTACTCCCTTCGGACAGGGAAGGATGGCTACACCTTC. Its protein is CASSYSLRTGKDGYTF.

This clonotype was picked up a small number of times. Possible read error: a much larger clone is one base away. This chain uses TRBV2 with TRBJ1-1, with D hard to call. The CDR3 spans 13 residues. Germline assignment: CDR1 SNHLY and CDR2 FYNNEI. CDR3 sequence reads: CTSFQLPNTEAFF. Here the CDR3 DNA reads TGTACCAGCTTTCAGCTACCGAACACTGAAGCTTTCTTT.

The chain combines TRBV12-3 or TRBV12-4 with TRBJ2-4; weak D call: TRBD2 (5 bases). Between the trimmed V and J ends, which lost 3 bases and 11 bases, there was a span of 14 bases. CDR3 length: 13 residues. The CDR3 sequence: CASSFSGLDVQYF. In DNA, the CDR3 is TGTGCCAGCAGTTTTTCGGGATTGGACGTTCAGTACTTC.

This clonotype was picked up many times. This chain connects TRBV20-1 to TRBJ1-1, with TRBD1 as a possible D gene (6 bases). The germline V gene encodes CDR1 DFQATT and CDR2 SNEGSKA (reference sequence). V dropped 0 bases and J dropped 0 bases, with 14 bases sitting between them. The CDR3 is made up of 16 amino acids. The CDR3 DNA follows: TGCAGTGCTAGAGATGCCCAGGGGCTTATGAACACTGAAGCTTTCTTT. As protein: CSARDAQGLMNTEAFF.

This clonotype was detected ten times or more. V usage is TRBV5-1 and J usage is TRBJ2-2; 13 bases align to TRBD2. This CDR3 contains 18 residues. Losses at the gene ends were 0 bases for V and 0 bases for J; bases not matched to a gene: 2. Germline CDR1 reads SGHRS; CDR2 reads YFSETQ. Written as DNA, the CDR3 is TGCGCCAGCAGCTTGGAGGGACTAGCGGGGACGAACACCGGGGAGCTGTTTTTT. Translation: CASSLEGLAGTNTGELFF.

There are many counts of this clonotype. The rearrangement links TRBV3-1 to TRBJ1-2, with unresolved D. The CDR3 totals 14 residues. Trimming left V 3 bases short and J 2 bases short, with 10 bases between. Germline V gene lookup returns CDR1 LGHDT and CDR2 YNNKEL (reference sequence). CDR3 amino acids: CASSQPRRNYGYTF. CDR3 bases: TGTGCCAGCAGCCAGCCACGGAGAAACTATGGCTACACCTTC.

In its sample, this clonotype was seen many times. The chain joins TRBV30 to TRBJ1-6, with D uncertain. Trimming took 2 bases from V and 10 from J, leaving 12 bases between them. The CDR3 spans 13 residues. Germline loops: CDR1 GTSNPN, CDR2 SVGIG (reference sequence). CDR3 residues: CAWSPSIESPLHF. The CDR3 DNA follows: TGTGCCTGGAGTCCCTCCATCGAGTCACCCCTCCACTTT.

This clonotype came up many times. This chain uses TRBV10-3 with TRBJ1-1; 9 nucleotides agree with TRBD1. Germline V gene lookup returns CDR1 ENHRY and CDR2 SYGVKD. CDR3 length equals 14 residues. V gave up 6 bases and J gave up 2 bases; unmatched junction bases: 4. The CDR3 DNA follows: TGTGCCATCAGACCGGGACAGGGCAACACTGAAGCTTTCTTT. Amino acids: CAIRPGQGNTEAFF.

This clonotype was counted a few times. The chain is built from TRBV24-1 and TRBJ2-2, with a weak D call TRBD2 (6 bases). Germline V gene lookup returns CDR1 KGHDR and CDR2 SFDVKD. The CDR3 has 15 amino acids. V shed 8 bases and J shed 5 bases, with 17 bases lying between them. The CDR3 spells CATNPSGSHTGELFF. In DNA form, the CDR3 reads TGTGCCACCAACCCCTCCGGGAGCCATACCGGGGAGCTGTTTTTT.

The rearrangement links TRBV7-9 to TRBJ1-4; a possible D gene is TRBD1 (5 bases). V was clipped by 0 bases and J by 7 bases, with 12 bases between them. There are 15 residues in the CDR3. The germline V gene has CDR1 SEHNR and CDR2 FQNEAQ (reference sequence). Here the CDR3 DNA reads TGTGCCAGCAGCTTAGCGCAGGGTCGAGGTGAAAAACTGTTTTTT. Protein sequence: CASSLAQGRGEKLFF.

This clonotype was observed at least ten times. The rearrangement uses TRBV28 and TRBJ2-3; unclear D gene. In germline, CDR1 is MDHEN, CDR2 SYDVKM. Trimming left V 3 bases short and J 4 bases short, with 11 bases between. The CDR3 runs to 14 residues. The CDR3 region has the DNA TGTGCCAGCAGTTTCTCCGGGCCGGCAGATACGCAGTATTTT. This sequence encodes CASSFSGPADTQYF.

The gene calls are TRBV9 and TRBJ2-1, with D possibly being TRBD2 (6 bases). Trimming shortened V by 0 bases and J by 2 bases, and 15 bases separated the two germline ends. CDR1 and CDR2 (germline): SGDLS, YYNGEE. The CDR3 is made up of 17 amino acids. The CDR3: CASSVAKFGGTYNEQFF. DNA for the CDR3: TGTGCCAGCAGCGTAGCTAAGTTTGGAGGGACCTACAATGAGCAGTTCTTC.

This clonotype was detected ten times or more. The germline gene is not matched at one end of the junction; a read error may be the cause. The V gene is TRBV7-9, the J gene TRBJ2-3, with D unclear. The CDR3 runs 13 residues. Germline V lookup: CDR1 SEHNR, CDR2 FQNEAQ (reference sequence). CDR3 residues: CASSVAMTDTQYF. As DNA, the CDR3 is TGTGCCAGCAGCGTAGCTATGACAGATACGCAGTATTTT.

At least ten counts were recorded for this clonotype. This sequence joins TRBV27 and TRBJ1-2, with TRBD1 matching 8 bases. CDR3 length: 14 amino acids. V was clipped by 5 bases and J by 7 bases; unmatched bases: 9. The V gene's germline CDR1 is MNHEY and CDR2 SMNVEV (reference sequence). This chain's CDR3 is CASSGIRGQGGYTF. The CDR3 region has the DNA TGTGCCAGCAGTGGAATCAGGGGGCAGGGTGGCTACACCTTC.

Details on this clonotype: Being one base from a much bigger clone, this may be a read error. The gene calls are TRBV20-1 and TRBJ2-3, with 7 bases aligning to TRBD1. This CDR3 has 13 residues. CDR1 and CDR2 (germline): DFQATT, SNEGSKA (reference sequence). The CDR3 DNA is TGCAGTGCTGATGGGGACAGCACAGATACGCGGTATTTT. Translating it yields CSADGDSTDTRYF.

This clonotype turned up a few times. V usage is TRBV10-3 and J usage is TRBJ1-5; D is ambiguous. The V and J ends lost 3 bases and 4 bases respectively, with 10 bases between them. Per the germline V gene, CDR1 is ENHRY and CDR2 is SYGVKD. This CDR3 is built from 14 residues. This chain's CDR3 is CAISEGPENQPQHF. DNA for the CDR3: TGTGCCATCAGTGAAGGGCCGGAGAATCAGCCCCAGCATTTT.

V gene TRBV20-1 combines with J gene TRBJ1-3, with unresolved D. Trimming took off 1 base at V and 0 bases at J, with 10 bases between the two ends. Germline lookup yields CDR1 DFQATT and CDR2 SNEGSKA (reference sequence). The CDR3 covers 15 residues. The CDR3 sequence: CSARVNGLSGNTIYF. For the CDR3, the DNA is TGCAGTGCTAGAGTTAACGGCCTCTCTGGAAACACCATATATTTT.

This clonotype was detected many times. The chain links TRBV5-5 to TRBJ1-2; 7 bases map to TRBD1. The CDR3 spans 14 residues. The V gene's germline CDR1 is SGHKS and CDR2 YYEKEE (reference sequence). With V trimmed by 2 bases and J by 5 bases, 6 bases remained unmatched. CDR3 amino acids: CASSLAGTAYGYTF. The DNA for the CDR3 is TGTGCCAGCAGCTTAGCGGGGACAGCATATGGCTACACCTTC.

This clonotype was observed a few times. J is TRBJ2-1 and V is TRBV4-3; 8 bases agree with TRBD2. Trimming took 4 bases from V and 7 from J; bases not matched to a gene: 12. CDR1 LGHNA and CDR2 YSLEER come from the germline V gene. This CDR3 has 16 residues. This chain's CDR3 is CASSRGEGSGKNEQFF. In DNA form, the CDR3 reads TGCGCCAGCAGCCGAGGCGAAGGTAGCGGGAAAAATGAGCAGTTCTTC.

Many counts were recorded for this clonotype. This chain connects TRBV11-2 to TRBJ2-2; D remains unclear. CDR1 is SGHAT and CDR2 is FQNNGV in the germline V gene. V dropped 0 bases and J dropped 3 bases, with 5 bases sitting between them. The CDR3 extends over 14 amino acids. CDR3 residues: CASSLDYDTGELFF. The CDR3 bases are TGTGCCAGCAGCTTAGATTACGACACCGGGGAGCTGTTTTTT.

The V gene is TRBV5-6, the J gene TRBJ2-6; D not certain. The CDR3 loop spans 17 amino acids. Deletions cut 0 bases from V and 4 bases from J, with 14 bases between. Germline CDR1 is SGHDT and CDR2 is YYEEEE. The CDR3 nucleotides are TGTGCCAGCAGCTTGGATCGCACCGGTCCCGGGGCCAACGTCCTGACTTTC. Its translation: CASSLDRTGPGANVLTF.

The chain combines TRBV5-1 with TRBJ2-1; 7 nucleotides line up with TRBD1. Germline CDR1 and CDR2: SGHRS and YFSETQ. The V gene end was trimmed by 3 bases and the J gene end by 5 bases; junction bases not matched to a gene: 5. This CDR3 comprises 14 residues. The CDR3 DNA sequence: TGCGCCAGCAGCTCTGGGACAGTCAACAATGAGCAGTTCTTC. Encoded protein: CASSSGTVNNEQFF.

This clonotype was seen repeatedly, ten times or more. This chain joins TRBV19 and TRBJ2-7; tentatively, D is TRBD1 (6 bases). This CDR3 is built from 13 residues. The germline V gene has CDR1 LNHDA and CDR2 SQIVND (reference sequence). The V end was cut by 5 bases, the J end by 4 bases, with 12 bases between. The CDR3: CASSPRTVYEQYF. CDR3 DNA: TGTGCCAGTAGTCCCCGGACAGTTTACGAGCAGTACTTC. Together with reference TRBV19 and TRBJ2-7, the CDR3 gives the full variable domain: DGGITQSPKYLFRKEGQNVTLSCEQNLNHDAMYWYRQDPGQGLRLIYYSQIVNDFQKGDIAEGYSVSREKKESFPLTVTSAQKNPTAFYLCASSPRTVYEQYFGPGTRLTVT.

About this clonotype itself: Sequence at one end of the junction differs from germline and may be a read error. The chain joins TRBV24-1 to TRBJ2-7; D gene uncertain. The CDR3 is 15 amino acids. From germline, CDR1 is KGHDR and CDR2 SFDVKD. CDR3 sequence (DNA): TGTGTCACCAGTGATAGGCAGAAGTCCGACTACGAGCAGTACTTC. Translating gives CVTSDRQKSDYEQYF.

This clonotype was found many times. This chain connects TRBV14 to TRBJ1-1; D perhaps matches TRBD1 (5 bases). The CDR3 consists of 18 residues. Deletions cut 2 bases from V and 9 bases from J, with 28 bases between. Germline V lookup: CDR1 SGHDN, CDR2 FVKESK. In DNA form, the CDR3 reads TGTGCCAGCAGCCAATACTCTCGTGCCACGGGACGGCTTAGTAAAGCTTTCTTT. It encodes CASSQYSRATGRLSKAFF.